The entry below describes one TCR beta chain. Its cognate antigen is unknown. Measured with immunoSEQ multiplex PCR; TCRdb has only the in-frame clones, and not every one. The sample lists tens of thousands of clones; about 88% were seen once. If patients had autoimmune disease history or systemic immunosuppression, they were excluded. CDR1 is LNHNV and CDR2 is YYDKDF in the germline V gene (reference sequence). The CDR3 runs to 14 residues. V lost 3 bases and J lost 6, with 11 bases in between. The data are from a study of OX40 agonist ivuxolimab in advanced cancers. Study details: More than 35% of patients had received prior checkpoint inhibitor therapy. Findings of the study overall: CD4+ and CD8+ T cells in blood underwent clonal expansion by week 6 at 0.1 to 3.0 mg/kg. Specificity for antigen went undetermined in the expanded peripheral T cells.

The input for sequencing was CD4+ or CD8+ T cells sorted from blood, taken in a trial of the OX40 agonist ivuxolimab. The receptor was isolated from an adult with an advanced solid tumor such as melanoma, head and neck, liver or kidney cancer. V is TRBV15 and J is TRBJ2-2, with D perhaps TRBD2 (6 bases). The CDR3 here is CATSRRLDSGELFF. The DNA for the CDR3 is TGTGCCACCAGCAGGAGACTAGATTCCGGGGAGCTGTTTTTT.